What follows are 21 T cell receptor beta chains derived from one specimen sequenced in a study of control samples from healthy donors and cancer patients (dated by TCRdb to the early 2020s). Library method: the immunoSEQ multiplex PCR assay. TCRdb mirrors the immuneACCESS table, restricted to in-frame sequences. Some clones are absent from its copies; in checked studies, under half trace to an unresolved V gene, and the reason for the others is unknown. The sample yields over 100,000 clones; more than 90% were counted once. The top ten constitute around 5.4% of the sample. The sample comprised blood. The receptor set was obtained from a young man in good health.

This clone was recorded only once. As DNA, the CDR3 is TGCGCCAGCAGCTTGTGGTCGGGGGGGCCAGTTAATGAGCAGTTCTTC. Its translation is CASSLWSGGPVNEQFF. The chain couples TRBV5-1 to TRBJ2-1; 8 bases agree with TRBD2. Trimming took 1 base from V and 7 from J; bases not matched to a gene: 10. From germline, CDR1 is SGHRS and CDR2 YFSETQ. The CDR3 has 16 residues. Variable domain in full (rest from reference TRBV5-1 and TRBJ2-1): KAGVTQTPRYLIKTRGQQVTLSCSPISGHRSVSWYQQTPGQGLQFLFEYFSETQRNKGNFPGRFSGRQFSNSRSEMNVSTLELGDSALYLCASSLWSGGPVNEQFFGPGTRLTVL.

The chain carries TRBV6-2 or TRBV6-3 and TRBJ2-3; 7 bases line up with TRBD2. Germline CDR1 reads MNHEY; CDR2 reads SVGEGT. This CDR3 spans 14 amino acids. Trimming removed 0 bases from V and 4 bases from J; junction bases left unmatched: 1. The CDR3 sequence is CASSYSTSSDTQYF. For the CDR3, the DNA is TGTGCCAGCAGTTACTCGACTAGCTCAGATACGCAGTATTTT.

In its sample, this clone was seen once. The J gene is TRBJ1-2, the V gene TRBV18; D possibly corresponds to TRBD1 (6 bases). V was trimmed by 5 bases and J by 2 bases, leaving 9 bases between them. This CDR3 spans 13 amino acids. Germline CDR1 is KGHSH and CDR2 is LQKENI. In DNA form, the CDR3 reads TGTGCCAGCTCAGGAGGACAGAACTATGGCTACACCTTC. This sequence encodes CASSGGQNYGYTF.

The CDR3: CAWSSGSSYNEQFF. CDR3 nucleotides: TGTGCCTGGAGTTCCGGTAGCTCCTACAATGAGCAGTTCTTC. The chain links TRBV30 to TRBJ2-1; D ambiguous. The V end was cut by 2 bases, the J end by 0 bases, with 8 bases between. Germline-derived CDR1 and CDR2 are GTSNPN and SVGIG (reference sequence). CDR3 length: 14 residues.

This rearrangement joins TRBV7-3 to TRBJ1-5; the D is unclear. The CDR3 is 18 residues long. The V gene's germline CDR1 is SGHTA and CDR2 FQGTGA. V was clipped by 3 bases and J by 1 base, with 19 bases between them. The CDR3 region is CASSFRMIGLESNQPQHF. CDR3 DNA sequence: TGTGCCAGCAGCTTTAGAATGATAGGCCTCGAAAGCAATCAGCCCCAGCATTTT. Full variable domain (remainder filled in from reference TRBV7-3 and TRBJ1-5): GAGVSQTPSNKVTEKGKYVELRCDPISGHTALYWYRQSLGQGPEFLIYFQGTGAADDSGLPNDRFFAVRPEGSVSTLKIQRTERGDSAVYLCASSFRMIGLESNQPQHFGDGTRLSIL.

The chain recombines TRBV6-5 with TRBJ1-2; maybe TRBD1 (6 bases). Germline V gene sequence: CDR1 MNHEY, CDR2 SVGAGI. The CDR3 has 13 residues. V lost 5 bases and J 8 bases, leaving 15 bases between the germline ends. For the CDR3, the DNA is TGTGCCAGCAGTCGAGCAGGGGCGAGGGGCTACACCTTC. This codes for CASSRAGARGYTF.

V usage is TRBV4-1 and J usage is TRBJ1-2; 7 bases line up with TRBD1. The CDR3 is made up of 14 amino acids. V trimming: 3 bases; J trimming: 6 bases; junction bases outside the gene matches: 7. Germline CDR1 reads MGHRA; CDR2 reads YSYEKL. The CDR3 region is CASSHLSRGDGYTF. CDR3 coding DNA: TGCGCCAGCAGCCACCTCTCCAGGGGGGATGGCTACACCTTC.

The V and J genes are TRBV5-3 and TRBJ1-5, with TRBD1 identical over 7 bases. TRBV5-3 is annotated as an ORF whose role is uncertain. V shed 2 bases and J 3 bases; nucleotides not matched to a gene: 8. This CDR3 contains 16 residues. CDR3 in DNA: TGTGCCAGAAGCTTTATTAACAGGGGTGACAATCAGCCCCAGCATTTT. The encoded protein is CARSFINRGDNQPQHF.

This chain uses TRBV10-3 with TRBJ1-1; unclear D gene. V shed 4 bases and J shed 0 bases, with 18 bases lying between them. Germline V gives CDR1 ENHRY, CDR2 SYGVKD. The CDR3 contains 17 residues. CDR3 amino acids: CAISVNPGQFLNTEAFF. The CDR3 DNA follows: TGTGCCATCAGTGTCAACCCCGGGCAGTTCCTGAACACTGAAGCTTTCTTT.

For the CDR3, the DNA is TGCGCCAGCAGCTTCACCGCTCAAGAGACCCAGTACTTC. Its translation: CASSFTAQETQYF. The chain has TRBV5-1 and TRBJ2-5; no reliable D call. Germline CDR1 reads SGHRS; CDR2 reads YFSETQ. CDR3 length: 13 residues. V gave up 2 bases and J gave up 2 bases, with 7 bases separating them.

V gene TRBV7-6 combines with J gene TRBJ2-1; 9 bases agree with TRBD2. This CDR3 has 18 amino acids. The ends lost 3 bases at V and 7 bases at J; junction bases unmatched: 16. Germline-derived CDR1 and CDR2 are SGHVS and FNYEAQ. This chain's CDR3 is CASSLSPVRAGGRNEQFF. The CDR3 nucleotides are TGTGCCAGCAGCTTGAGCCCAGTTCGGGCGGGGGGGCGGAATGAGCAGTTCTTC. Combining the CDR3 with reference TRBV7-6 and TRBJ2-1 gives the whole variable domain GAGVSQSPRYKVTKRGQDVALRCDPISGHVSLYWYRQALGQGPEFLTYFNYEAQQDKSGLPNDRFSAERPEGSISTLTIQRTEQRDSAMYRCASSLSPVRAGGRNEQFFGPGTRLTVL.

This chain connects TRBV7-2 to TRBJ1-2; 7 bases line up with TRBD1. This CDR3 spans 15 amino acids. Germline CDR1 is SGHTA and CDR2 is FQGNSA. The V and J ends lost 5 bases and 2 bases, in that order; junction bases with no gene match: 8. In DNA form, the CDR3 reads TGTGCCAGCAGCCAGGGACAGTTCTTAAACTATGGCTACACCTTC. It is translated as CASSQGQFLNYGYTF.

V gene TRBV6-5 combines with J gene TRBJ2-7; TRBD1 might be the D (6 bases). The CDR3 loop spans 15 amino acids. CDR1 is MNHEY, CDR2 SVGAGI, per germline. The ends were cut back, 6 bases at V and 1 base at J, with 16 bases in the middle. DNA for the CDR3: TGTGCCAGCAGGAGAATCGGGACAAGTTCCTACGAGCAGTACTTC. This sequence encodes CASRRIGTSSYEQYF.

On this clone: An end of the junction differs from the germline gene, which may be a read error. The chain carries TRBV7-9 and TRBJ2-1; TRBD2 aligns across 7 bases. The CDR3 spans 12 residues. The germline CDR1 and CDR2 sequences are SEHNR and FQNEAQ (reference sequence). CDR3: CASSLAREGSLF. The CDR3 bases are TGTGCCAGCAGCTTAGCCAGGGAGGGGAGCCTCTTC.

The chain uses TRBV15 and TRBJ1-2; no reliable D call. The CDR3 is 13 residues long. Per germline, CDR1 LNHNV and CDR2 YYDKDF (reference sequence). The V and J ends lost 4 bases and 12 bases respectively, with 18 bases between them. In DNA, the CDR3 is TGTGCCACCAGCACTAACCCAAAGTACCCCCACACCTTC. Translation: CATSTNPKYPHTF.

The chain uses TRBV19 and TRBJ1-1; D gene unclear. The length of the CDR3 is 14 residues. CDR1 is LNHDA and CDR2 is SQIVND in the germline V gene (reference sequence). The V end lost 5 bases, the J end lost 0 bases, and 10 bases lay between the germline ends. As DNA, the CDR3 is TGTGCCAGTAGTTCCTCCTACTTGAACACTGAAGCTTTCTTT. It encodes CASSSSYLNTEAFF.

The rearrangement uses TRBV19 and TRBJ2-7; 9 nucleotides match TRBD1. This CDR3 spans 16 amino acids. Per the germline V gene, CDR1 is LNHDA and CDR2 is SQIVND (reference sequence). The V and J ends lost 5 bases and 1 base, in that order; junction bases with no gene match: 9. The CDR3 loop reads CASSLYPGQGSYEQYF. As DNA, the CDR3 is TGTGCCAGTAGTTTATACCCGGGACAGGGTTCCTACGAGCAGTACTTC.

The chain links TRBV2 to TRBJ2-6; D is unresolved. Germline V lookup: CDR1 SNHLY, CDR2 FYNNEI. This CDR3 spans 13 amino acids. Trimming removed 9 bases from V and 4 bases from J, with 10 bases in between. The CDR3 sequence: CARQQTGANVLTF. The CDR3 coding sequence is TGTGCCAGACAGCAGACCGGGGCCAACGTCCTGACTTTC.

The chain recombines TRBV10-3 with TRBJ1-2, with D unclear. The germline V gene has CDR1 ENHRY and CDR2 SYGVKD. Trimming stripped 3 bases from V and 4 bases from J, with 12 bases between. The CDR3 extends over 14 amino acids. DNA of the CDR3: TGTGCCATCAGTGAATTAGGGTTTTCCTATGGCTACACCTTC. Protein sequence: CAISELGFSYGYTF.

CDR3 sequence: CASRGQGARYGNQPQHF. In DNA form, the CDR3 reads TGTGCCAGCAGAGGACAGGGGGCGCGGTATGGTAATCAGCCCCAGCATTTT. The rearrangement joins TRBV28 to TRBJ1-5, with 11 bases matching TRBD1. Germline CDR1 is MDHEN and CDR2 is SYDVKM. After removal of 6 bases from V and 4 bases from J, the junction contained 11 bases not matched to a gene. The CDR3 runs to 17 residues. Complete variable domain (other parts from reference TRBV28 and TRBJ1-5): DVKVTQSSRYLVKRTGEKVFLECVQDMDHENMFWYRQDPGLGLRLIYFSYDVKMKEKGDIPEGYSVSREKKERFSLILESASTNQTSMYLCASRGQGARYGNQPQHFGDGTRLSIL.

This clone was counted only a few times. This chain joins TRBV5-4 and TRBJ2-6; TRBD1 matches 9 bases. This CDR3 is 18 amino acids long. CDR1 SGHNT and CDR2 YYREEE come from the germline V gene (reference sequence). The V segment lost 5 bases and the J segment 4 bases; nucleotides outside the gene matches: 13. The CDR3 coding sequence is TGTGCCAGCAGTCCCTCCCGGGACAGGGCGTTCGGGGCCAACGTCCTGACTTTC. The encoded protein is CASSPSRDRAFGANVLTF.